This T cell receptor beta chain emerged from a study of regulatory T cells in long-lasting Graves disease. Time point defined: newly diagnosed GD, antithyroid drugs for less than 3 months. Scientists built the TCR library using RNA that was extracted from PBMCs. Building of the TCR beta libraries involved iRepertoire HTBI primers and Arm-PCR of CDR3 regions. TCRdb processed the multiplex PCR reads anew with MiXCR; each CDR3 protein has one entry. The sample consists of 250,000 to 400,000 distinct CDR3 sequences, 15% to 20% of them appearing once. The V end was cut by 5 bases, the J end by 2 bases, with 16 bases between. Germline lookup yields CDR1 LNHDA and CDR2 SQIVND (reference sequence). The CDR3 length is 16 residues. This clonotype counts as medium-sized (0.01 to 0.1%).

Sequences were derived from peripheral blood mononuclear cells (PBMCs), sampled at new diagnosis, from a patient treated with antithyroid drugs. The chain employs TRBV19 and TRBJ2-4; TRBD2 might be the D (6 bases). The TCR originated in a female donor with Graves disease. CDR3 DNA sequence: TGTGCCAGTAGTTGGTCGGGAGATATTACCAAAAACATTCAGTACTTC. Translation: CASSWSGDITKNIQYF.